Following are 21 T cell receptor beta chains from one sample sequenced in a study of CD8+ T cells in alopecia areata. This sample's treatment: oral pan-JAK inhibitor, 5-10 mg twice daily. RNA was isolated and reverse transcribed to cDNA, the sequencing template. Profiling relied on immunoSEQ multiplex PCR, and the TCRdb table lists in-frame clones only, not all of them. The profile shows 150,000 or so clones, 45% to 65% of them singletons. This specimen was CD8+ T cells sorted from blood, taken at week 4, from a patient treated with tofacitinib. These receptors originate from a human donor with alopecia areata.

The CDR3 spells CASSLEAGGLYNEQFF. The CDR3 coding sequence is TGTGCCAGCAGCTTAGAGGCGGGGGGGCTCTACAATGAGCAGTTCTTC. V usage is TRBV7-2 and J usage is TRBJ2-1; 9 bases agree with TRBD2. Looked up from germline, CDR1 is SGHTA and CDR2 is FQGNSA. Germline trimming cut 1 base from V and 3 bases from J; bases unmatched to any gene: 4. This CDR3 comprises 16 residues. Complete variable domain (other parts from reference TRBV7-2 and TRBJ2-1): GAGVSQSPSNKVTEKGKDVELRCDPISGHTALYWYRQSLGQGLEFLIYFQGNSAPDKSGLPSDRFSAERTGGSVSTLTIQRTQQEDSAVYLCASSLEAGGLYNEQFFGPGTRLTVL.

This clone occurred once. V gene TRBV4-1 combines with J gene TRBJ1-1; D gene ambiguous. V lost 4 bases to trimming and J lost 3 bases, with 9 bases between them. Germline V CDR1 and CDR2: MGHRA, YSYEKL. The CDR3 extends over 13 amino acids. CDR3 nucleotides: TGCGCCAGCAGCCCCGTGGGTGACACTGAAGCTTTCTTT. Its protein is CASSPVGDTEAFF.

This clone came up a few times. V usage is TRBV6-5 and J usage is TRBJ1-2; D uncertain. This CDR3 comprises 15 residues. V lost 0 bases and J 4 bases, leaving 12 bases between the germline ends. Germline CDR1 MNHEY, CDR2 SVGAGI. In DNA, the CDR3 is TGTGCCAGCAGTTACTCGATAAGTGACATCTATGGCTACACCTTC. It is translated as CASSYSISDIYGYTF.

This clone came up many times. This chain joins TRBV19 and TRBJ2-1; 13 positions agree with TRBD2. With V trimmed by 5 bases and J by 5 bases, 9 bases remained unmatched. This CDR3 spans 17 amino acids. Germline values: CDR1 LNHDA, CDR2 SQIVND (reference sequence). CDR3 nucleotides: TGTGCCAGTAGTCCCACCCGGACTAGCGGGAGAAACAATGAGCAGTTCTTC. Amino acids: CASSPTRTSGRNNEQFF.

This chain uses TRBV29-1 with TRBJ2-7; possible D gene TRBD2, 7 bases. This CDR3 has 13 residues. The V end was cut by 0 bases, the J end by 7 bases, with 13 bases between. Germline CDR1 is SQVTM and CDR2 is ANQGSEA. The CDR3 nucleotides are TGCAGCGTTGAAGAGGAGGGGGGGAATGAGCAGTACTTC. Its protein is CSVEEEGGNEQYF.

The V call is TRBV7-8, the J call TRBJ2-7; D gene uncertain. Germline values: CDR1 SGHVS, CDR2 FQNEAQ. The CDR3 sequence is 15 residues long. Trimming shortened V by 1 base and J by 2 bases, and 12 bases separated the two germline ends. CDR3 region: CASSLGGGSAYEQYF. The CDR3 bases are TGTGCCAGCAGCTTAGGCGGTGGCAGTGCCTACGAGCAGTACTTC.

This clone showed up just a few times. This rearrangement joins TRBV2 to TRBJ2-7; TRBD2 matches at 7 bases. V dropped 5 bases and J dropped 6; count of bases not matched to a gene: 4. The length of the CDR3 is 12 residues. Germline CDR1 is SNHLY and CDR2 is FYNNEI. The CDR3 protein is CASSSGDSEQYF. Here the CDR3 DNA reads TGTGCCAGCAGTAGCGGGGATTCCGAGCAGTACTTC.

The chain links TRBV30 to TRBJ2-7; D may match TRBD1 or TRBD2 (5 bases each). Trimming took off 3 bases at V and 0 bases at J, with 9 bases between the two ends. CDR1 is GTSNPN, CDR2 SVGIG, per germline (reference sequence). The CDR3 covers 13 residues. As DNA, the CDR3 is TGTGCCTGGAGGCCCGGGACCTCCTACGAGCAGTACTTC. The encoded protein is CAWRPGTSYEQYF.

The V gene is TRBV27, the J gene TRBJ1-2; 7 nucleotides align to TRBD1. The CDR3 spans 15 residues. CDR1 and CDR2 from the germline V gene are MNHEY and SMNVEV (reference sequence). Losses at the gene ends were 7 bases for V and 3 bases for J; bases not matched to a gene: 11. The chain's CDR3 is CASKLETGDDYGYTF. In DNA, the CDR3 is TGTGCCAGCAAATTAGAAACAGGGGACGACTATGGCTACACCTTC.

The chain uses TRBV13 and TRBJ2-1; perhaps TRBD2 as D (5 bases). This CDR3 comprises 15 residues. Germline V CDR1 and CDR2: PRHDT, FYEKMQ (reference sequence). V dropped 4 bases and J dropped 3 bases, with 13 bases sitting between them. This CDR3 is CASSWVLRDYNEQFF. As DNA, the CDR3 is TGTGCCAGCAGCTGGGTATTGAGGGACTACAATGAGCAGTTCTTC.

The chain has TRBV5-4 and TRBJ1-2; 7 nucleotides agree with TRBD1. Trimming cost V 1 base and J 3 bases; bases outside gene matches: 3. The CDR3 is 14 residues long. Per the germline V gene, CDR1 is SGHNT and CDR2 is YYREEE (reference sequence). CDR3 bases: TGTGCCAGCAGCTTGCGGCAGGGGGACTATGGCTACACCTTC. Translated, it gives CASSLRQGDYGYTF. Complete variable domain (other parts from reference TRBV5-4 and TRBJ1-2): ETGVTQSPTHLIKTRGQQVTLRCSSQSGHNTVSWYQQALGQGPQFIFQYYREEENGRGNFPPRFSGLQFPNYSSELNVNALELDDSALYLCASSLRQGDYGYTFGSGTRLTVV.

This clone occurred a few times. This chain links TRBV11-2 with TRBJ2-7; D unresolved. V lost 10 bases, J lost 7 bases, and 14 bases lay in between. Germline V gene data show CDR1 as SGHAT and CDR2 as FQNNGV. CDR3 length equals 11 residues. The DNA for the CDR3 is TGTGCCACCCGTCAGGTCTCTGAGCAGTACTTC. This sequence encodes CATRQVSEQYF.

The chain has TRBV4-1 and TRBJ2-3; 8 bases are a match to TRBD2. J lost 4 bases, V lost 5 bases, and 14 bases had no gene match. Germline V lookup: CDR1 MGHRA, CDR2 YSYEKL. This CDR3 is 17 amino acids long. The CDR3 coding sequence is TGCGCCAGCAGCAGTCCTGCGGGGGGCGCTGGTTCAGATACGCAGTATTTT. This translates into CASSSPAGGAGSDTQYF.

V gene TRBV9 combines with J gene TRBJ2-7; TRBD1 might be the D (6 bases). This CDR3 has 13 residues. Germline values: CDR1 SGDLS, CDR2 YYNGEE. With 7 bases removed from V and 3 bases from J, the gap between germline ends came to 14 bases. As DNA, the CDR3 is TGTGCCAGCGCCAAGGGGGATCGCTACGAGCAGTACTTC. It encodes CASAKGDRYEQYF.

The rearrangement joins TRBV27 to TRBJ2-7; D unclear. Trimming pared 3 bases from V and 1 base from J, leaving 10 bases between. The V gene's germline CDR1 is MNHEY and CDR2 SMNVEV (reference sequence). The CDR3 is 14 amino acids. This chain's CDR3 is CASSFSGPSYEQYF. The CDR3 region has the DNA TGTGCCAGCAGTTTCTCCGGGCCTTCCTACGAGCAGTACTTC.

The chain uses TRBV4-1 and TRBJ2-5, with TRBD2 identical over 13 bases. This CDR3 is 17 amino acids long. The junction had 5 bases not matched to a gene; V was cut back by 0 bases and J by 4 bases. Germline lookup yields CDR1 MGHRA and CDR2 YSYEKL. In nucleotides, the CDR3 is TGCGCCAGCAGCCAAGATGGGGGACTAGCGGGGTTAGAGACCCAGTACTTC. This encodes CASSQDGGLAGLETQYF.

V is TRBV5-6 and J is TRBJ1-1, with 9 bases identical to TRBD1. This CDR3 spans 14 amino acids. The germline CDR1 and CDR2 sequences are SGHDT and YYEEEE. Germline trimming cut 3 bases from V and 2 bases from J; bases unmatched to any gene: 2. CDR3 protein: CASSSGQGNTEAFF. The CDR3 nucleotides are TGTGCCAGCAGCTCGGGACAGGGAAACACTGAAGCTTTCTTT. Variable domain in full (rest from reference TRBV5-6 and TRBJ1-1): DAGVTQSPTHLIKTRGQQVTLRCSPKSGHDTVSWYQQALGQGPQFIFQYYEEEERQRGNFPDRFSGHQFPNYSSELNVNALLLGDSALYLCASSSGQGNTEAFFGQGTRLTVV.

A few counts support this clone. Its ends do not fully match the called genes, so a read error is possible. The chain recombines TRBV27 with TRBJ2-1; D is undetermined. The germline gives CDR1 MNHEY, CDR2 SMNVEV (reference sequence). This CDR3 is built from 12 residues. The CDR3 is CASSPDLEGPIF. CDR3 DNA: TGTGCCAGCAGCCCTGACTTGGAAGGCCCGATCTTC.

The chain has TRBV25-1 and TRBJ2-7; 7 bases line up with TRBD1. Unmatched junction bases numbered 3, after V lost 6 bases and J lost 4 bases. From germline, CDR1 is MGHDK and CDR2 SYGVNS. The CDR3 is made up of 12 amino acids. The CDR3, as DNA: TGTGCCAGCAGCGAGGGACAGTACGAGCAGTACTTC. It yields the protein CASSEGQYEQYF.

The chain employs TRBV5-1 and TRBJ1-1; TRBD1 matches at 7 bases. The germline V gene encodes CDR1 SGHRS and CDR2 YFSETQ. The J segment lost 0 bases and the V segment lost 4 bases, leaving 6 bases of the junction unmatched. This CDR3 is 15 amino acids long. The CDR3 nucleotides are TGCGCCAGCAGCACCGACAGGGAGATGAACACTGAAGCTTTCTTT. Translating it yields CASSTDREMNTEAFF.

The rearrangement joins TRBV6-5 to TRBJ1-5; D call uncertain. CDR3 length: 15 residues. V lost 0 bases and J lost 6, with 12 bases in between. CDR1 and CDR2 from the germline V gene are MNHEY and SVGAGI. The CDR3 sequence is CASSYSMAGGQPQHF. For the CDR3, the DNA is TGTGCCAGCAGTTACTCGATGGCTGGCGGTCAGCCCCAGCATTTT.